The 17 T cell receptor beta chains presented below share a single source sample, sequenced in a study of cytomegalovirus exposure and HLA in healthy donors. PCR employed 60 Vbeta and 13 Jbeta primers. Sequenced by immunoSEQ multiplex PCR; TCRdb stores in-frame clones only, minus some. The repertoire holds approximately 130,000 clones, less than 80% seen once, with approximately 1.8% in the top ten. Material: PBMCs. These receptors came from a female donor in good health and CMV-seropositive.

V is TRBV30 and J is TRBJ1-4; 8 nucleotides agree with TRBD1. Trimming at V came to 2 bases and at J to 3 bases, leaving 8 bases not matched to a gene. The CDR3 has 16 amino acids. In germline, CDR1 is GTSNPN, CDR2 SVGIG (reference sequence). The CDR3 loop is CAWSKPTGGSNEKLFF. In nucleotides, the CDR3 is TGTGCCTGGAGTAAACCTACAGGGGGTTCTAATGAAAAACTGTTTTTT.

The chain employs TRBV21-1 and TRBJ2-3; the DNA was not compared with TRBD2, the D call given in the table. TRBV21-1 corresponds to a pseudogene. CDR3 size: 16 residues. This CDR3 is CASSNPGDAATDTQYF. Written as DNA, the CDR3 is TGTGCCAGCAGCAACCCCGGCGATGCGGCCACAGATACGCAGTATTTT.

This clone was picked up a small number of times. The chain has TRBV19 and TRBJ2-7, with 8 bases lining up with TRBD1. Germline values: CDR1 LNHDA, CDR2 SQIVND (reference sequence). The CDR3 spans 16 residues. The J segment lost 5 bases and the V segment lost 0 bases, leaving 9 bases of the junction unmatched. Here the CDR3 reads CASSIDTTGVTDEQYF. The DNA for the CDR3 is TGTGCCAGTAGTATAGACACGACAGGGGTAACAGACGAGCAGTACTTC. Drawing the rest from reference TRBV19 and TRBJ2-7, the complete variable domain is DGGITQSPKYLFRKEGQNVTLSCEQNLNHDAMYWYRQDPGQGLRLIYYSQIVNDFQKGDIAEGYSVSREKKESFPLTVTSAQKNPTAFYLCASSIDTTGVTDEQYFGPGTRLTVT.

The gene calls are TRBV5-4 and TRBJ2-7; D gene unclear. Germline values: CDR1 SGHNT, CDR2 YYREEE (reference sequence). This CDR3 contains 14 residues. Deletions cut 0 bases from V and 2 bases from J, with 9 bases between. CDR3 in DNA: TGTGCCAGCAGCTTGGCCTCTAGAACCTACGAGCAGTACTTC. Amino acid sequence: CASSLASRTYEQYF.

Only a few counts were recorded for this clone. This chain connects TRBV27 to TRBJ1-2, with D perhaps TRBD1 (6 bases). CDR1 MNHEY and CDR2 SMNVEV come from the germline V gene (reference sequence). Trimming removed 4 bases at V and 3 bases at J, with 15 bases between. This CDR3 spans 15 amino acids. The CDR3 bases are TGTGCCAGCAGTTCAGGGGACCGACCCCACTATGGCTACACCTTC. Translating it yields CASSSGDRPHYGYTF.

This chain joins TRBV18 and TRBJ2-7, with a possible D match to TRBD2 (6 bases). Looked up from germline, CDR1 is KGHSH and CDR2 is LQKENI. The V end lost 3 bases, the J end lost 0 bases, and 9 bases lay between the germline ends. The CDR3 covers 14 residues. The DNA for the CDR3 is TGTGCCAGCTCACCCGTGACTAGCTCCTACGAGCAGTACTTC. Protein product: CASSPVTSSYEQYF.

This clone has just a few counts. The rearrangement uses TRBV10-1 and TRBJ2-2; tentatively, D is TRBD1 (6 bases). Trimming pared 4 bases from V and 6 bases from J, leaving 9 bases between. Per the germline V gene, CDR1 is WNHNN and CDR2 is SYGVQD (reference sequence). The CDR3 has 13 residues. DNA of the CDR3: TGCGCCAGCAGTGCCAGGGGAGCCGGGGAGCTGTTTTTT. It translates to CASSARGAGELFF.

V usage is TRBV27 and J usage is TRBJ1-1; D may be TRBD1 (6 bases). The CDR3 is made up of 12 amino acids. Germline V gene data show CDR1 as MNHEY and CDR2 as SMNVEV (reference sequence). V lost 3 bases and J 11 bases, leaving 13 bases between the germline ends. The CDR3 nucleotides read TGTGCCAGCAGTTTCGGGGGGGCGGATGCTTTCTTT. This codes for CASSFGGADAFF.

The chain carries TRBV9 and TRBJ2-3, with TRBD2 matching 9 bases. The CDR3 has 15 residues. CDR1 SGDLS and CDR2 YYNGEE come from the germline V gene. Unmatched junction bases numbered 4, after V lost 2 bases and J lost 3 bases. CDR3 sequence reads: CASSVSSGATDTQYF. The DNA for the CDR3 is TGTGCCAGCAGCGTTTCTAGCGGGGCTACAGATACGCAGTATTTT. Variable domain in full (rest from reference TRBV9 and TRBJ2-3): DSGVTQTPKHLITATGQRVTLRCSPRSGDLSVYWYQQSLDQGLQFLIQYYNGEERAKGNILERFSAQQFPDLHSELNLSSLELGDSALYFCASSVSSGATDTQYFGPGTRLTVL.

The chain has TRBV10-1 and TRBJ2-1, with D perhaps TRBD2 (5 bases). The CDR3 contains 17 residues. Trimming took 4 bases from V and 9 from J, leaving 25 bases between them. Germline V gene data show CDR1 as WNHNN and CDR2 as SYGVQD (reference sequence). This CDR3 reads CASSVGRLRQDSTEQFF. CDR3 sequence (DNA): TGCGCCAGCAGTGTAGGCCGACTACGGCAAGATTCTACTGAGCAGTTCTTC.

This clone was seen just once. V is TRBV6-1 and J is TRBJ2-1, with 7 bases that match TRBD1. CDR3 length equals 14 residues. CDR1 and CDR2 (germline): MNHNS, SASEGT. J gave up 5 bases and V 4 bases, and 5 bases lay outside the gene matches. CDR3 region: CASSATGPNNEQFF. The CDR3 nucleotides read TGTGCCAGCAGTGCGACAGGGCCCAACAATGAGCAGTTCTTC.

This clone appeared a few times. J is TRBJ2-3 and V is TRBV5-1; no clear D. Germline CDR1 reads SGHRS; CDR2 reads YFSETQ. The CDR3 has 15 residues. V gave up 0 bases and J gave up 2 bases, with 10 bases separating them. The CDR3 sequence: CASSLVFPSTDTQYF. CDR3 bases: TGCGCCAGCAGCTTGGTATTCCCGTCCACAGATACGCAGTATTTT.

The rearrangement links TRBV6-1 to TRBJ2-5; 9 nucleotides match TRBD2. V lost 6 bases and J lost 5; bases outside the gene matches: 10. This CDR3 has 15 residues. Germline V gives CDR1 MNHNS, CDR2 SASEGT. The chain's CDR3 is CASSGEAGGSETQYF. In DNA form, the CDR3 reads TGTGCCAGCAGCGGGGAAGCGGGGGGTTCGGAGACCCAGTACTTC.

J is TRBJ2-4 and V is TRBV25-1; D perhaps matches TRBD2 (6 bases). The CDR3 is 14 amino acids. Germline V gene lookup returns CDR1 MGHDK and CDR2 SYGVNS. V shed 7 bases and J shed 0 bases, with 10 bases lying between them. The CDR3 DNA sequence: TGTGCCAGCATTGGAGGGCCAGCCAAAAACATTCAGTACTTC. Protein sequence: CASIGGPAKNIQYF.

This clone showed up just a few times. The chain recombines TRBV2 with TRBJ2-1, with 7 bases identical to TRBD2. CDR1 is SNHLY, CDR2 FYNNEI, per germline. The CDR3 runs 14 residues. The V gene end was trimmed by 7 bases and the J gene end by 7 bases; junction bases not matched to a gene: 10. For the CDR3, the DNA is TGTGCCAGCACTGAGGGCCTCGGGGGGAATGAGCAGTTCTTC. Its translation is CASTEGLGGNEQFF.

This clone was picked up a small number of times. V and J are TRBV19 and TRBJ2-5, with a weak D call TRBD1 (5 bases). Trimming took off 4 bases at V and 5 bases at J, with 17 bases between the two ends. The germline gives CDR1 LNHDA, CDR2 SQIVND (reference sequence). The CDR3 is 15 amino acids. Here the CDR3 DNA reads TGTGCCAGTAGTACGCAGGGTCCGGGCGGCGAGACCCAGTACTTC. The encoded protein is CASSTQGPGGETQYF.

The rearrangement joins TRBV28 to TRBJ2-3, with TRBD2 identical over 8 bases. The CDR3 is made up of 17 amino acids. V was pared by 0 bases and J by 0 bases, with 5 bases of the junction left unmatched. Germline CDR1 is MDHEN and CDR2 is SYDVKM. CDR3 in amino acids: CASSLWRGATSTDTQYF. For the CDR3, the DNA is TGTGCCAGCAGTTTATGGCGGGGGGCGACAAGCACAGATACGCAGTATTTT.